These 19 T cell receptor beta chains share one sample of origin, sequenced in a study of T cells in Graves' hyperthyroidism and ophthalmopathy. Authors of the study amplified TCR beta CDR3 regions from RNA transcripts. Researchers ran a first-round RT-PCR on the TCR CDR3 using the HTBI primer set. TCRdb processed the multiplex PCR reads anew with MiXCR; each CDR3 protein has one entry. The table records 730,000 or so distinct CDR3 sequences, around 19% of them present only once. The sample consisted of blood. These receptors all stem from a woman in her forties or fifties with Graves' hyperthyroidism that later progressed to Graves' ophthalmopathy.

This chain connects TRBV27 to TRBJ2-3; D is possibly TRBD1 (8 bases). Trimming took 7 bases from V and 5 from J, leaving 13 bases between them. CDR1 and CDR2 from the germline V gene are MNHEY and SMNVEV (reference sequence). The CDR3 consists of 13 residues. The CDR3 DNA follows: TGTGCCAGCATGGACAGGGAGGGAGATACGCAGTATTTT. Translating gives CASMDREGDTQYF.

The V and J genes are TRBV10-1 and TRBJ2-7, with D uncertain. Germline V gene data show CDR1 as WNHNN and CDR2 as SYGVQD (reference sequence). The V and J ends lost 9 bases and 0 bases respectively, with 15 bases between them. The CDR3 is 14 residues long. The CDR3 coding sequence is TGCGCCAGTCCGCTTAGCCAGATCTCCTACGAGCAGTACTTC. This encodes CASPLSQISYEQYF.

This clonotype was recorded a few times. J is TRBJ1-5 and V is TRBV18; D uncertain. The CDR3 has 14 residues. Looked up from germline, CDR1 is KGHSH and CDR2 is LQKENI. V lost 3 bases to trimming and J lost 3 bases, with 9 bases between them. The CDR3 DNA reads as TGTGCCAGCTCACCCGATCTGCACAATCAGCCCCAGCATTTT. It yields the protein CASSPDLHNQPQHF.

This clonotype has at least ten counts. The chain recombines TRBV27 with TRBJ2-1; TRBD2 matches at 9 bases. The CDR3 has 19 amino acids. Germline V lookup: CDR1 MNHEY, CDR2 SMNVEV (reference sequence). After removal of 4 bases from V and 1 base from J, the junction contained 14 bases not matched to a gene. CDR3 residues: CASSSQDNSGGSSYNEQFF. The CDR3 DNA reads as TGTGCCAGCAGTTCCCAGGATAATAGCGGGGGTAGTTCCTACAATGAGCAGTTCTTC.

Ten or more counts support this clonotype. This sequence joins TRBV18 and TRBJ1-2; 10 nucleotides match TRBD1. Germline assignment: CDR1 KGHSH and CDR2 LQKENI. Trimming took 3 bases from V and 10 from J; bases not matched to a gene: 11. The CDR3 loop spans 15 amino acids. CDR3 bases: TGTGCCAGCTCACCGGGACAGGGGTACACTGAAGACTACACCTTC. As protein: CASSPGQGYTEDYTF.

This clonotype was recorded many times. The CDR3 is CASGVDRSTDTQYF. The CDR3 coding sequence is TGTGCCAGCGGGGTGGACAGAAGCACAGATACGCAGTATTTT. This chain uses TRBV3-1 with TRBJ2-3, with TRBD1 as a possible D gene (6 bases). Deletions cut 8 bases from V and 0 bases from J, with 12 bases between. Germline V gene data show CDR1 as LGHDT and CDR2 as YNNKEL (reference sequence). The CDR3 extends over 14 amino acids.

This clonotype has more than one count but fewer than ten. The chain combines TRBV4-1 with TRBJ1-1; 8 positions match TRBD1. Germline values: CDR1 MGHRA, CDR2 YSYEKL. J lost 3 bases, V lost 4 bases, and 4 bases had no gene match. The CDR3 has 14 residues. In DNA, the CDR3 is TGCGCCAGCAGCCTCGGGACAGGCCACACTGAAGCTTTCTTT. It encodes CASSLGTGHTEAFF.

The chain couples TRBV6-5 to TRBJ1-4, with D uncertain. Per germline, CDR1 MNHEY and CDR2 SVGAGI. Trimming left V 2 bases short and J 2 bases short, with 3 bases between. The CDR3 consists of 13 residues. The DNA of the CDR3 is TGTGCCAGCAGTTACCAGACTAATGAAAAACTGTTTTTT. It specifies CASSYQTNEKLFF.

The V gene is TRBV12-3 or TRBV12-4, the J gene TRBJ2-2, with D perhaps matching TRBD1 (6 bases). The CDR3 spans 15 residues. The V gene lost 10 bases and the J gene lost 0 bases, with 15 bases spanning the gap. In DNA form, the CDR3 reads TGTGCCATCCCGGAACAGGGCTCGAACACCGGGGAGCTGTTTTTT. Amino acids: CAIPEQGSNTGELFF.

This clonotype was found many times. The gene calls are TRBV11-2 and TRBJ2-2; 12 positions agree with TRBD2. Trimming cost V 6 bases and J 4 bases; bases outside gene matches: 3. There are 15 residues in the CDR3. CDR1 SGHAT and CDR2 FQNNGV come from the germline V gene. As DNA, the CDR3 is TGTGCCAGCAGTGGACTAGCGGGAAGCACCGGGGAGCTGTTTTTT. Translated: CASSGLAGSTGELFF.

This clonotype was observed a handful of times. The rearrangement uses TRBV4-2 and TRBJ2-5; D may be TRBD1 (6 bases). Germline lookup yields CDR1 LGHNA and CDR2 YNFKEQ. V was trimmed by 5 bases and J by 0 bases, leaving 16 bases between them. There are 16 residues in the CDR3. CDR3 in amino acids: CASSNSKDSYQETQYF. In nucleotides, the CDR3 is TGTGCCAGCAGCAACAGCAAGGACAGCTACCAAGAGACCCAGTACTTC.

The chain is built from TRBV9 and TRBJ1-2, with a possible D match to TRBD1 (5 bases). Between the trimmed V and J ends, which lost 0 bases and 0 bases, there was a span of 15 bases. From germline, CDR1 is SGDLS and CDR2 YYNGEE. This CDR3 contains 17 residues. The CDR3 DNA is TGTGCCAGCAGCGTAGAGCGCCGGACATCTACTAACTATGGCTACACCTTC. Protein sequence: CASSVERRTSTNYGYTF.

The rearrangement joins TRBV3-1 to TRBJ2-5; no clear D. Looked up from germline, CDR1 is LGHDT and CDR2 is YNNKEL (reference sequence). The CDR3 is 12 amino acids. V lost 4 bases and J 3 bases, leaving 6 bases between the germline ends. CDR3 amino acids: CASSPQEETQYF. Here the CDR3 DNA reads TGTGCCAGCAGCCCTCAAGAAGAGACCCAGTACTTC.

This clonotype was seen repeatedly, ten times or more. J is TRBJ2-7 and V is TRBV11-2; 11 bases agree with TRBD2. Germline loops: CDR1 SGHAT, CDR2 FQNNGV. Losses at the gene ends were 2 bases for V and 4 bases for J; bases not matched to a gene: 7. This CDR3 comprises 16 residues. This chain's CDR3 is CASSLSTSGAGYEQYF. CDR3 nucleotides: TGTGCCAGCAGCTTATCGACTAGCGGGGCTGGGTACGAGCAGTACTTC.

This clonotype was counted many times. The rearrangement links TRBV30 to TRBJ1-2; 7 nucleotides align to TRBD1. This CDR3 is built from 15 residues. V lost 1 base, J lost 6 bases, and 11 bases stayed unmatched. Germline V lookup: CDR1 GTSNPN, CDR2 SVGIG (reference sequence). The CDR3: CAWSALRGGSHGYTF. The CDR3 nucleotides are TGTGCCTGGAGTGCCCTCCGAGGGGGCTCACATGGCTACACCTTC.

Many counts were recorded for this clonotype. CDR3 loop: CASSSFVDRGNNEQFF. CDR3 bases: TGTGCCAGCAGCTCTTTCGTGGACAGGGGGAACAATGAGCAGTTCTTC. The chain couples TRBV3-1 to TRBJ2-1; 10 bases align to TRBD1. V dropped 5 bases and J dropped 5; count of bases not matched to a gene: 9. This CDR3 has 16 amino acids. In germline, CDR1 is LGHDT, CDR2 YNNKEL (reference sequence).

This chain connects TRBV19 to TRBJ2-4; D might be TRBD1 (5 bases). There are 14 residues in the CDR3. Germline V gene lookup returns CDR1 LNHDA and CDR2 SQIVND (reference sequence). Trimming cost V 4 bases and J 5 bases, with 12 bases left between them. CDR3 sequence (DNA): TGTGCCAGTAGTAGGGGCCGGGCCCAAAACATTCAGTACTTC. Its protein product is CASSRGRAQNIQYF.

This clonotype was found many times. V usage is TRBV20-1 and J usage is TRBJ2-3; D gene unclear. The germline V and J ends were trimmed by 2 bases and 0 bases, with 6 bases remaining between them. CDR3 length: 13 amino acids. From germline, CDR1 is DFQATT and CDR2 SNEGSKA (reference sequence). The CDR3 sequence: CSARKDSTDTQYF. The CDR3, as DNA: TGCAGTGCTAGAAAGGACAGCACAGATACGCAGTATTTT.

This clonotype was detected ten times or more. The V gene is TRBV7-2, the J gene TRBJ1-5; the D is unclear. Germline CDR1 and CDR2: SGHTA and FQGNSA. V was trimmed by 0 bases and J by 0 bases, leaving 12 bases between them. This CDR3 spans 17 amino acids. The CDR3 coding sequence is TGTGCCAGCAGCTTAGCCTCCAATACAGCTAGCAATCAGCCCCAGCATTTT. Translation: CASSLASNTASNQPQHF.